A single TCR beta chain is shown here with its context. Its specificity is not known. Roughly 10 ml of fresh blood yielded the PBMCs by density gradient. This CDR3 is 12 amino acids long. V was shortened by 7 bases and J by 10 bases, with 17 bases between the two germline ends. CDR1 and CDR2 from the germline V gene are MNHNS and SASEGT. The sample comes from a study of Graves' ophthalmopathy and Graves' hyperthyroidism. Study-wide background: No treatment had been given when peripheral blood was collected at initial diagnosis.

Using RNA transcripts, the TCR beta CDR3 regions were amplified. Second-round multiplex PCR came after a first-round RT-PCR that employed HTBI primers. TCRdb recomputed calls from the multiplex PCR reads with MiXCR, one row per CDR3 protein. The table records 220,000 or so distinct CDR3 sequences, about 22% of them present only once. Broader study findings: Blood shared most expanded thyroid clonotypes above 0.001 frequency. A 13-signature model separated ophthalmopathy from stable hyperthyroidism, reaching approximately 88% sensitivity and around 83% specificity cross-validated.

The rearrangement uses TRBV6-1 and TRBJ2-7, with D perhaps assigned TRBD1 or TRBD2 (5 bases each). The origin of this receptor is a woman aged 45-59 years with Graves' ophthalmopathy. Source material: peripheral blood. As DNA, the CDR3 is TGTGCCAGCAAAGAGGGCGACAGACCTCAGTACTTC. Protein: CASKEGDRPQYF.